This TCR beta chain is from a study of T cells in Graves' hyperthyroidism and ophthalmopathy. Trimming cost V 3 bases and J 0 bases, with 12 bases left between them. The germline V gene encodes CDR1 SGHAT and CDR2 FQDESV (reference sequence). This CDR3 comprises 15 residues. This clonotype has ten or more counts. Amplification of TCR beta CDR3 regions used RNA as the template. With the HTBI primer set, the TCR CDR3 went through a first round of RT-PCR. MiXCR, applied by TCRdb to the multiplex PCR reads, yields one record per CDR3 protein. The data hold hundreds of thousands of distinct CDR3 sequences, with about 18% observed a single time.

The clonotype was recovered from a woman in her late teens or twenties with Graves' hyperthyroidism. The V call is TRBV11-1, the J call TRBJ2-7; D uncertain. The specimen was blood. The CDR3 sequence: CASSFAPGSSYEQYF. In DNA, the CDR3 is TGTGCCAGCAGCTTCGCACCCGGTAGCTCCTACGAGCAGTACTTC.